This entry is about one T cell receptor (beta chain). Germline V lookup: CDR1 SGHRS, CDR2 YFSETQ. Trimming took 7 bases from V and 4 from J; bases not matched to a gene: 9. The CDR3 spans 14 residues. The sample is drawn from a study of blood T cell repertoires in COVID-19. About the research overall: Whether acute or convalescent, the COVID-19 samples came from the United States, Italy and Spain. PBMCs, B-cell-depleted T cells, or T cells were the source of the cDNA or gDNA that made up the material.

Authors' data handling: Reference gene primer amplification gave estimated nucleated cell counts. Clones were read by immunoSEQ multiplex PCR, and TCRdb kept only the in-frame ones, dropping some. From that table come the V and J calls and clone size; the DNA was used to work out D and trimming. The table shows under 200,000 clones, with more than 75% occurring only once. The clonotype comes from a middle-aged man with active or convalescent COVID-19. This rearrangement joins TRBV5-1 to TRBJ1-2; TRBD1 matches at 8 bases. Sequencing used peripheral blood. Here the CDR3 reads CASGQTGDSYGYTF. The CDR3 DNA sequence: TGCGCCAGCGGCCAGACAGGGGATAGCTATGGCTACACCTTC.